The 19 T cell receptor beta chains presented below share a single source sample, sequenced in a study of T cell repertoires in cytomegalovirus infection. Their cognate antigens are unknown. TCRdb processed the reads anew with MiXCR; each CDR3 protein has one entry. The repertoire has roughly 860,000 distinct CDR3 sequences, 32% of them found once; the top ten carry about an eighth. The material was cultured CD8+ T cells from PBMCs, obtained from culture after CMV antigen stimulation. The receptors derive from a human donor in good health (CMV status not recorded). Some clones in this sample may be carry-over from other donors' samples.

On this clonotype itself: Its ends do not fully match the called genes, so a read error is possible. V usage is TRBV25-1 and J usage is TRBJ2-1, with 7 bases aligning to TRBD2. The CDR3 extends over 15 amino acids. Germline CDR1 and CDR2: MGHDK and SYGVNS. CDR3 sequence (DNA): TGTGCCAACAGTGTACGACGGGGGGCCTACAATGAGCAGTTCTTC. This encodes CANSVRRGAYNEQFF.

The rearrangement joins TRBV6-5 to TRBJ2-2; the D gene is possibly TRBD2 (5 bases). The length of the CDR3 is 11 residues. Trimming took off 8 bases at V and 9 bases at J, with 10 bases between the two ends. Germline V lookup: CDR1 MNHEY, CDR2 SVGAGI. DNA for the CDR3: TGTGCCAGCGGGAGTCTCTGGGAGCTGTTTTTT. Translation gives CASGSLWELFF.

The chain has TRBV9 and TRBJ2-1; 10 bases match TRBD1. The length of the CDR3 is 16 residues. J gave up 9 bases and V 4 bases, and 13 bases lay outside the gene matches. Germline V gene sequence: CDR1 SGDLS, CDR2 YYNGEE. DNA of the CDR3: TGTGCCAGCAGCTTGAGCCGGGACAGGGGTTCTGGTGAGCAGTTCTTC. Amino acid sequence: CASSLSRDRGSGEQFF.

V gene TRBV5-3 combines with J gene TRBJ1-6; 8 positions match TRBD1. TRBV5-3 qualifies as an ORF whose function is uncertain. There are 16 residues in the CDR3. The V and J ends lost 8 bases and 0 bases, in that order; junction bases with no gene match: 7. This CDR3 reads CASGRDRSSYNSPLHF. The CDR3 region has the DNA TGTGCCAGCGGCCGGGACAGGAGCTCCTATAATTCACCCCTCCACTTT.

The chain recombines TRBV7-4 with TRBJ2-7, with D hard to call. The CDR3 has 13 residues. Trimming shortened V by 5 bases and J by 4 bases, and 12 bases separated the two germline ends. Germline loops: CDR1 SGHVT, CDR2 SQSDAQ. The CDR3 reads CASSHGRVYEQYF. The CDR3 nucleotides are TGTGCCAGCAGCCACGGACGGGTATACGAGCAGTACTTC.

This clonotype was picked up one time. The V call is TRBV6-4, the J call TRBJ2-7, with 7 bases lining up with TRBD2. CDR1 MRHNA and CDR2 SNTAGT come from the germline V gene. V shed 5 bases and J 1 base; nucleotides not matched to a gene: 11. The CDR3 is made up of 16 amino acids. The DNA of the CDR3 is TGTGCCAGCAGTCCCCCGGGGACTACCGCTTCCTACGAGCAGTACGTC. It specifies CASSPPGTTASYEQYV.

V usage is TRBV12-3 or TRBV12-4 and J usage is TRBJ1-5; D uncertain. The V end lost 4 bases, the J end lost 8 bases, and 12 bases lay between the germline ends. The CDR3 is made up of 13 amino acids. This CDR3 reads CASSYLLREPQHF. CDR3 nucleotides: TGTGCCAGCAGTTACCTCCTAAGGGAGCCCCAGCATTTT.

This chain links TRBV15 with TRBJ2-7; D is unresolved. With 3 bases removed from V and 7 bases from J, the gap between germline ends came to 7 bases. Germline V CDR1 and CDR2: LNHNV, YYDKDF (reference sequence). The CDR3 loop spans 11 amino acids. CDR3 sequence: CATSSGLEQYF. CDR3 DNA sequence: TGTGCCACCAGCAGTGGGCTTGAGCAGTACTTC.

The chain carries TRBV10-3 and TRBJ2-1; 9 nucleotides agree with TRBD2. The CDR3 runs to 16 residues. Trimming removed 6 bases from V and 7 bases from J; junction bases left unmatched: 13. Germline V gene sequence: CDR1 ENHRY, CDR2 SYGVKD. As DNA, the CDR3 is TGTGCCATCAGGGAGAGGAGTAGCGGGAGTCTTAATGAGCAGTTCTTC. Translated: CAIRERSSGSLNEQFF.

This clonotype appeared a few times. This rearrangement joins TRBV7-6 to TRBJ2-1; TRBD2 matches 8 bases. V gave up 5 bases and J gave up 4 bases; unmatched junction bases: 7. CDR1 is SGHVS and CDR2 is FNYEAQ in the germline V gene. This CDR3 has 15 amino acids. The CDR3 is CASSPGGVGYNEQFF. DNA for the CDR3: TGTGCCAGCAGCCCGGGGGGGGTAGGATACAATGAGCAGTTCTTC.

A word on this clonotype: A clone one base away is much larger, so this may be a read error. The chain employs TRBV7-2 and TRBJ1-1, with a possible D match to TRBD1 (5 bases). Trimming stripped 5 bases from V and 3 bases from J, with 22 bases between. The CDR3 is made up of 17 amino acids. In germline, CDR1 is SGHTA, CDR2 FQGNSA. The CDR3 region is CTSSPCGGCVWDTEAFF. CDR3 DNA: TGTACCAGCAGCCCGTGCGGGGGTTGCGTTTGGGACACTGAAGCTTTCTTT.

This clonotype showed up many times. V and J are TRBV5-6 and TRBJ2-1; tentative D call: TRBD1 (7 bases). The CDR3 spans 14 residues. Germline CDR1 and CDR2: SGHDT and YYEEEE. V was shortened by 4 bases and J by 4 bases, with 12 bases between the two germline ends. The CDR3 DNA sequence: TGTGCCAGCAGCCCAGGGGGGACATACAATGAGCAGTTCTTC. This gives the protein CASSPGGTYNEQFF.

This chain links TRBV6-1 with TRBJ2-1; no reliable D call. This CDR3 has 11 residues. Trimming removed 8 bases from V and 6 bases from J, with 8 bases in between. Germline V gene sequence: CDR1 MNHNS, CDR2 SASEGT. The CDR3 region is CASWGSNEQFF. The CDR3 DNA sequence: TGTGCCAGCTGGGGAAGCAATGAGCAGTTCTTC.

The V gene is TRBV6-6, the J gene TRBJ2-3; D may be TRBD2 (7 bases). The length of the CDR3 is 20 residues. Germline V gene lookup returns CDR1 MNHNY and CDR2 SVGAGI (reference sequence). Trimming left V 0 bases short and J 3 bases short, with 25 bases between. For the CDR3, the DNA is TGTGCCAGCAGTTACTCCCTTCTAGCGGTGGGGGCGGGGTGGACAGATACGCAGTATTTT. This encodes CASSYSLLAVGAGWTDTQYF.

This chain connects TRBV10-2 to TRBJ1-2; 9 bases line up with TRBD1. Germline V lookup: CDR1 WSHSY, CDR2 SAAADI. J gave up 8 bases and V 5 bases, and 9 bases lay outside the gene matches. The CDR3 is made up of 14 amino acids. CDR3 protein: CASSSDRGGRGYTF. The CDR3 region has the DNA TGCGCCAGCAGTTCGGACAGGGGAGGTCGAGGCTACACCTTC.

This clonotype has only a few counts. This rearrangement joins TRBV12-5 to TRBJ2-7; D remains ambiguous. The length of the CDR3 is 12 residues. V lost 0 bases, J lost 7 bases, and 7 bases lay in between. Germline CDR1 is LGHNT and CDR2 is FRNRAP. The CDR3 region is CASGLVLEEQYF. In DNA form, the CDR3 reads TGTGCTAGTGGTTTGGTACTGGAGGAGCAGTACTTC.

This clonotype appeared a few times. V usage is TRBV7-9 and J usage is TRBJ1-6; 7 bases are a match to TRBD1. CDR3 length: 16 residues. V trimming: 4 bases; J trimming: 0 bases; junction bases outside the gene matches: 3. CDR1 and CDR2 (germline): SEHNR, FQNEAQ (reference sequence). The CDR3 loop reads CASSSRDSSYNSPLHF. In nucleotides, the CDR3 is TGTGCCAGCAGCTCTCGGGACAGCTCCTATAATTCACCCCTCCACTTT. The complete variable domain, with remaining parts taken from reference TRBV7-9 and TRBJ1-6, reads DTGVSQNPRHKITKRGQNVTFRCDPISEHNRLYWYRQTLGQGPEFLTYFQNEAQLEKSRLLSDRFSAERPKGSFSTLEIQRTEQGDSAMYLCASSSRDSSYNSPLHFGNGTRLTVT.

In this sample, this clonotype turned up many times. The rearrangement uses TRBV4-3 and TRBJ2-2; 9 bases align to TRBD2. Germline V gives CDR1 LGHNA, CDR2 YSLEER. CDR3 length: 18 amino acids. The V segment lost 5 bases and the J segment 4 bases; nucleotides outside the gene matches: 14. The CDR3 here is CASSLFVSGGRGTGELFF. The CDR3 DNA follows: TGCGCCAGCAGCTTATTCGTTAGCGGGGGCCGTGGCACCGGGGAGCTGTTTTTT.

As concerns this clonotype: This may be a read error, as it is one base from a much larger clone. The V call is TRBV19, the J call TRBJ1-1; no clear D gene. This CDR3 contains 17 residues. Germline V lookup: CDR1 LNHDA, CDR2 SQIVND (reference sequence). The CDR3 DNA is TGTGTCAGTAGTCTAGTCAGGATCGGGGTCATGAACACTGAAGCTTTCTTT. Translated, it gives CVSSLVRIGVMNTEAFF. The full variable domain, rest sourced from reference TRBV19 and TRBJ1-1, is DGGITQSPKYLFRKEGQNVTLSCEQNLNHDAMYWYRQDPGQGLRLIYYSQIVNDFQKGDIAEGYSVSREKKESFPLTVTSAQKNPTAFYLCVSSLVRIGVMNTEAFFGQGTRLTVV.